This T cell receptor (beta chain) is from a study of post-analysis software for immune sequencing data (dated by TCRdb to between 2015 and 2017). Notes on the research overall: Recorded disease courses included relapsing-remitting, secondary progressive and progressive-relapsing multiple sclerosis, with some patients lacking subtype annotation. The patient repertoires were set against eleven to twelve previously published healthy control repertoires from donors whose ages ranged from about 6 to 25 years. A subset of samples was prepared in parallel using single-end sample barcoding, then pooled and co-amplified after Illumina adapter ligation.

Receptor libraries were prepared by PCR. Reads for this sample came from an Illumina HiSeq 2500. Unique molecular identifiers were incorporated into TCR beta cDNA libraries to reduce PCR and sequencing biases. Approximately 500,000 cDNA molecules were obtained for every 1 to 10 million input T cells, so each molecule roughly corresponded to one T cell. Patient libraries were prepared and sequenced with the same protocol used for the earlier healthy control dataset. Samples belonging to the same batch were prepared together, multiplexed and sequenced on a shared HiSeq lane. The study's own analysis went as follows. MIGEC handled the raw barcoded reads, throwing out single-read molecular identifier groups before consensus assembly and CDR3 extraction. VDJtools was used for post-analysis of the clonotype tables, with diversity normalized by down-sampling every dataset to the smallest sample size. To correct batch-related cross-sample contamination, repertoire overlap clustering matched CDR3 amino acid sequences but not nucleotide sequences. TCRdb reworked the public reads: Q25 trimming with fastp, MiXCR clone assembly, productive beta chains retained. Under each unique CDR3 protein, matching rows form one entry showing the most common genes and DNA. These V and J calls are TCRdb output, not the study's own analysis. Counted in this sample were hundreds of thousands of distinct CDR3 sequences; about 32% of them appeared once. Roughly 0.53% of the sample is held by the ten biggest clonotypes.

The study at large found these results: Direct clustering with F measure showed strong co-clustering of samples prepared in the same batch, prompting a batch-effect correction. The multiple sclerosis patient group was slightly younger than the control group. Significantly higher frequencies in patients than in controls were found for roughly 5 TRBV segments, including TRBV5-6, TRBV5-1 and TRBV20-1. Multiple sclerosis patients had significantly lower normalized Chao1 diversity than controls, a result that suggests substantial peripheral T-cell clonal expansion.

TCR beta repertoires were profiled from peripheral blood of about a dozen young patients with multiple sclerosis to demonstrate the VDJtools post-analysis software. Multiple sclerosis patients were children and adolescents aged roughly 6 to 15 years. The germline V gene encodes CDR1 MNHEY and CDR2 SMNVEV (reference sequence). V loses 6 bases of germline sequence and J loses 5 bases, and the interval between the two ends is 19 bases. Taken from cysteine to phenylalanine, the CDR3 has 16 residues. This entry keeps only the CDR3 DNA: 48 bases, framed from base 1. Concerning this clonotype: Its target antigen remains unknown. No base quality information exists; no much larger clone differs at one position.

What was sequenced was blood. Recombination joined TRBV27 with TRBJ1-4; TRBD1 is a possible D gene, resting on 5 matching bases. This receptor was identified in a girl aged 5-17 years with multiple sclerosis. The DNA is TGTGCCAGCAGCCTAACCCGACAGCCCCAAAATGAAAAACTGTTTTTT. This codes for CASSLTRQPQNEKLFF.